This T cell receptor (beta chain) emerged from a study of PD-1 blockade in classical Hodgkin lymphoma (dated by TCRdb to the early 2020s). Regarding the research as a whole: Nivolumab dosing was 3 mg/kg intravenously every 2 weeks, continuing until either disease progression or unacceptable toxicity. The study used CyTOF and TCR beta sequencing to define a peripheral blood immune signature of response to PD-1 blockade in classical Hodgkin lymphoma.

The full study reports these points: A significant rise by C4D1 was seen in CD4+ but not CD8+ TCR diversity (p=0.0027 vs p=0.16), with the rise being most apparent in complete responders (p=0.02). Newly diagnosed patients were reported to have lower baseline TCR diversity than healthy donors, and relapsed/refractory patients were reported to have lower baseline TCR diversity still. Trial patients with a complete response had baseline diversity similar to that of newly diagnosed patients, while partial responders and progressors had significantly lower diversity. The study was restricted to a single clinical trial cohort, and the causes of repertoire differences, possibly disease activity or prior therapy, were left undefined. Lower diversity was observed in patients in whom nivolumab was started less than 1 year after ASCT, and these patients were excluded from later analyses so that confounding by immune reconstitution would be avoided.

Read against the paper, the sample's time point label means: cycle 4 day 1 (C4D1), after six to seven weeks of nivolumab. Every trial patient had relapsed after autologous stem cell transplantation, and cohorts A, B and C differed in prior brentuximab vedotin exposure. The trial cohort comprised more than 55 patients with relapsed/refractory classical Hodgkin lymphoma whose best overall responses were complete response, partial response or progressive disease. Trial patients were treated with single-agent nivolumab in the multi-cohort phase II CheckMate 205 trial. An independent review committee assessed best overall response using the 2007 International Working Group response criteria. Trial PBMCs were collected immediately before nivolumab initiation (C1D1) and during therapy at cycle 2 day 1 and cycle 4 day 1. Peripheral blood was collected in 8 mL Vacutainer Cell Preparation Tubes, from which PBMCs were isolated by centrifugation and then cryopreserved.

The Qiagen DNeasy kit was used to extract genomic DNA from unsorted PBMCs and from the negatively selected CD4+ and CD8+ fractions. TCR beta CDR3 regions were amplified by immunoSEQ multiplex PCR using primers annealing to V and J segments. A synthetic immune receptor repertoire was used to minimize amplification bias, and any residual bias was removed computationally once sequencing was done. The published analysis was carried out like this. Repertoire diversity was quantified as the Shannon entropy index using custom Python scripts. Unsorted, CD4+ and CD8+ repertoires were examined separately, except in combined analyses, for which CD4+ and CD8+ sequences were merged in silico. A clone counted as expanded when the clone's frequency after treatment rose at least 2-fold relative to C1D1, and clones undetected at baseline were given a pseudocount of 0.5. Clones with 0 or 1 copy at C1D1 were defined as singleton clones, while clones with 2 or more copies were defined as non-singleton clones. By matching protein sequences in sorted samples from the same patient, clones expanded in unsorted samples were annotated as CD4+, CD8+ or unknown. Wilcoxon tests were applied to paired samples to test diversity changes from C1D1 to C4D1. TCRdb obtained this table from immuneACCESS and retained in-frame rearrangements with V and J assigned. These tables miss some clones; where compared with another copy, unresolved V genes account for less than half of the shortfall, and the remainder is unexplained. The V and J calls and clone size are taken from that table; D and trimming were inferred from the DNA. The sample profile shows under 40,000 clones; more than 60% of them were found once. Jointly, the top ten make up approximately 9.4% of the sample.

On this clone itself: Its antigen target is currently unknown. No clone much larger than this one lies a single base away; base qualities are absent.

The sample here was peripheral blood mononuclear cells (PBMCs), taken before the fourth cycle of nivolumab. The receptor's source is a human donor with classical Hodgkin lymphoma.

Read as DNA, the sequence is TGTGCCAGCAGTCCCTGGGGCAGGGGGGAAGAGACCCAGTACTTC. Its product reads: CASSPWGRGEETQYF. Here the chain combines TRBV6-5 and TRBJ2-5; possibly the D gene is TRBD1, per 7 matching bases. V was cut back by 5 bases and J by 3 bases, leaving a gap of 16 bases between them. The germline V gene encodes CDR1 MNHEY and CDR2 SVGAGI. Its CDR3 holds 15 amino acids, cysteine through phenylalanine. Left in the record is the CDR3 DNA by itself, 45 bases read in frame from the first base.